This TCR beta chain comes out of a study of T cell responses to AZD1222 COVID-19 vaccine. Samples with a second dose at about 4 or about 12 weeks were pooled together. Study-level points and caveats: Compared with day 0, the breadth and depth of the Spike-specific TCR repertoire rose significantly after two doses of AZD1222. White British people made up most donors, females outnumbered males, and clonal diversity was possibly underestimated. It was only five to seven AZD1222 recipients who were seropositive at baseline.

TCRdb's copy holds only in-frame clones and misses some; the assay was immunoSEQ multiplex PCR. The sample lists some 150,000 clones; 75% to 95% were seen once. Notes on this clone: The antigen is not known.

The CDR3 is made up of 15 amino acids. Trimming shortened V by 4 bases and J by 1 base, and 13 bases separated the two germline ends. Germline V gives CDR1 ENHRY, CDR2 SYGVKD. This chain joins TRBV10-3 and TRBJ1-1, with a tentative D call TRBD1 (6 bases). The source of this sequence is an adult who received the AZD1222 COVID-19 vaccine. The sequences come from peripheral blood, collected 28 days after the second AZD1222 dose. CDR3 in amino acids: CAISGIGQKNTEAFF. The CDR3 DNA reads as TGTGCCATCAGTGGAATTGGACAGAAGAACACTGAAGCTTTCTTT.